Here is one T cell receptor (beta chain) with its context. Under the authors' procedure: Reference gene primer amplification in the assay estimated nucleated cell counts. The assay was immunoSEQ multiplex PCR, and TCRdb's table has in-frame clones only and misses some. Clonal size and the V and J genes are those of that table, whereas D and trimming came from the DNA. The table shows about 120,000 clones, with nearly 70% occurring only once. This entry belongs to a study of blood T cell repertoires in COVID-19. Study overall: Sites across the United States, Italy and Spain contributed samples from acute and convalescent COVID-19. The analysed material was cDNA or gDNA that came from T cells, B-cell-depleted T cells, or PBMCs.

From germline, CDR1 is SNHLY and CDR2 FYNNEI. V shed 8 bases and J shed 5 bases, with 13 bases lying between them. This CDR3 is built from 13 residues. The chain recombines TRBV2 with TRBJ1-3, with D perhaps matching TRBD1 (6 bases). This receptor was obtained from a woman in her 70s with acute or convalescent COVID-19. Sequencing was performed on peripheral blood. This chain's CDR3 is CASGQDRRNTIYF. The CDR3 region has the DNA TGTGCCAGCGGTCAGGACAGAAGAAACACCATATATTTT.